This T cell receptor beta chain stems from a study of blood T cell repertoires in COVID-19. Study in general: Recovery among Cohort 3 donors was established by two negative PCRs, clearance, or symptom resolution.

Membership in each cohort depended on participant-reported clinical history. The V and J ends lost 5 bases and 5 bases, in that order; junction bases with no gene match: 8. CDR3 length equals 14 residues. Germline CDR1 is MDHEN and CDR2 is SYDVKM. Assay used: immunoSEQ multiplex PCR; TCRdb lists only in-frame clones, some missing. The data show more than 300,000 clones, 87% seen once. The sequence derives from a man aged 40-49 years in a cohort exposed to, infected with or recovered from COVID-19 (not recorded which). The rearrangement joins TRBV28 to TRBJ1-1; TRBD1 matches at 7 bases. Sequenced: PBMCs or T cells enriched from blood (not recorded which). The CDR3 DNA sequence: TGTGCCAGCAGTCTAAGACAGGGTAGGACTGAAGCTTTCTTT. Amino acids: CASSLRQGRTEAFF.